This T cell receptor beta chain was observed in a study of T cells after somatic rescue of genetic block. The V gene lost 0 bases and the J gene lost 1 base, with 9 bases spanning the gap. This CDR3 spans 14 amino acids. Germline V gene data show CDR1 as SQVTM and CDR2 as ANQGSEA. Only in-frame clones appear in the TCRdb table, and some are missing; sequencing was by immunoSEQ multiplex PCR. The table lists roughly 65,000 clones, roughly 92% of them singletons. This TCR was sampled from a man aged 35-49 years. The chain uses TRBV29-1 and TRBJ1-1; D is unresolved. Sample: peripheral blood mononuclear cells (PBMCs). The chain's CDR3 is CSVEDDRENTEAFF. The CDR3 DNA reads as TGCAGCGTTGAAGACGACCGAGAGAACACTGAAGCTTTCTTT. The full variable domain, completed using reference TRBV29-1 and TRBJ1-1, is SAVISQKPSRDICQRGTSLTIQCQVDSQVTMMFWYRQQPGQSLTLIATANQGSEATYESGFVIDKFPISRPNLTFSTLTVSNMSPEDSSIYLCSVEDDRENTEAFFGQGTRLTVV.